A single T cell receptor beta chain is shown here with its context. Antigen specificity is unknown. Assay used: immunoSEQ multiplex PCR; TCRdb lists only in-frame clones, some missing. The data contain about 440,000 clones, around 88% of them singletons. The treatment was: around 19 received Ad26.COV2.S at low or high dose, single or two shots; several received placebo; per-sample allocation not given. Samples analyzed were those drawn on day 63 after the first vaccine or placebo injection. This record belongs to a study of Ad26.COV2.S vaccination and SARS-CoV-2 variants. Study results and limitations: Measures of TCR breadth and depth may have fallen short of total T cell responses. Vaccinated individuals (as opposed to placebo recipients) had higher spike-specific TCR breadth.

The source was peripheral blood, collected in a trial of Ad26.COV2.S vaccine versus placebo. The receptor was isolated from a person between 18 and 60 years old who received the Ad26.COV2.S COVID-19 vaccine or a placebo.

The CDR3 nucleotides are TGCAGCGTTGGAGAGCTCTCCTACACCTTC. It yields the protein CSVGELSYTF. The genes are TRBV29-1 and TRBJ1-2; no clear D. V was pared by 4 bases and J by 10 bases, with 10 bases between. CDR1 and CDR2 from the germline V gene are SQVTM and ANQGSEA. This CDR3 is 10 amino acids long.